Reported below is one T cell receptor beta chain. The record originates from a study of T cell changes during pregnancy in multiple sclerosis. CDR3 size: 17 residues. Clones were read by immunoSEQ multiplex PCR, and TCRdb kept only the in-frame ones, dropping some. Of about 69,000 clones in the sample, over 75% were seen once. The sequence came from a female donor in good health, enrolled as a control in a pregnancy study. Sequencing was performed on CD4+ T cells from peripheral blood mononuclear cells, taken in the third trimester of pregnancy. The rearrangement links TRBV12-2 to TRBJ1-3. TRBV12-2 is shown as a pseudogene. The CDR3 bases are TGTGCAAGTCGCTTCCGCGGGACTCTCGACTCTGGAAACACCATATATTTT. Its translation is CASRFRGTLDSGNTIYF.